These T cell receptor beta chains were read from a single sample in a study of T cell responses to AZD1222 COVID-19 vaccine. Sequencing was performed with immunoSEQ multiplex PCR; in TCRdb, only in-frame clones are kept and a portion is missing. This sample has more than 85,000 clones, with 82% found just once. The specimen was peripheral blood, collected on day 0 of AZD1222 vaccination. These receptors came from an adult in good health. Each CDR3 is given with its conserved first and last residue. D genes are given only for firm matches. Size is stated for part of the rows, as once, few or many counts, or as a class when the clone is expanded.

j_gene,abundance,d_gene,len,v_gene,CDR3aa,CDR3nt
TRBJ1-2,-,-,11,TRBV29-1,CSLTGPDGYTF,TGCAGCTTAACAGGCCCAGATGGCTACACCTTC
TRBJ2-2,-,-,14,TRBV19,CASSPNKNTGELFF,TGTGCCAGTAGTCCCAATAAGAACACCGGGGAGCTGTTTTTT
TRBJ1-5,-,-,11,TRBV10-1,CASSEGEPQHF,TGCGCCAGCAGTGAGGGAGAGCCCCAGCATTTT
TRBJ2-1,-,TRBD2,17,TRBV12-5,CASGSYIASGGAYEQFF,TGTGCTAGTGGTTCGTACATAGCGTCGGGGGGGGCCTATGAGCAGTTCTTC
TRBJ1-1,-,-,11,TRBV29-1,CSGRAYTEAFF,TGCAGCGGCCGGGCGTACACTGAAGCTTTCTTT
TRBJ1-1,-,TRBD1,15,TRBV7-2,CASSAQQGSLTEAFF,TGTGCCAGCAGCGCCCAACAGGGGAGTTTGACTGAAGCTTTCTTT
TRBJ2-5,few,-,13,TRBV12-3/TRBV12-4,CASSLSGVETQYF,TGTGCCAGCAGTTTAAGCGGTGTGGAGACCCAGTACTTC
TRBJ2-7,-,TRBD2,15,TRBV5-1,CASSFIRREGYEQYF,TGCGCCAGCAGCTTTATCAGAAGGGAGGGGTACGAGCAGTACTTC
TRBJ1-2,once,-,12,TRBV5-4,CASSLDRLSYTF,TGTGCCAGCAGCTTGGACAGGTTGAGCTACACCTTC
TRBJ1-2,few,-,14,TRBV6-6,CASNRDNSNYGYTF,TGTGCCAGCAATCGGGACAACTCTAACTATGGCTACACCTTC
TRBJ1-2,-,-,12,TRBV24-1,CATSDWGGGYTF,TGTGCCACCAGCGATTGGGGTGGAGGCTACACCTTC
TRBJ2-2,-,TRBD1,14,TRBV27,CASKTGRNTGELFF,TGTGCCAGCAAGACAGGGAGGAACACCGGGGAGCTGTTTTTT
TRBJ1-1,-,-,13,TRBV6-5,CASSWGIDTEAFF,TGTGCCAGCAGTTGGGGAATCGACACTGAAGCTTTCTTT
TRBJ2-1,-,-,13,TRBV5-4,CASRTDTDNEQFF,TGTGCCAGCAGGACCGATACTGACAATGAGCAGTTCTTC
TRBJ1-5,-,-,15,TRBV27,CASSPNVYSNQPQHF,TGTGCCAGCAGTCCGAACGTTTATAGCAATCAGCCCCAGCATTTT
TRBJ1-6,-,-,14,TRBV27,CASSPPADNSPLHF,TGTGCCAGCAGTCCCCCGGCAGATAATTCACCCCTCCACTTT
TRBJ2-7,-,-,14,TRBV19,CASSMTGQTYEQYF,TGTGCCAGTAGTATGACCGGACAGACCTACGAGCAGTACTTC
TRBJ1-3,-,-,15,TRBV15,CATSRGESGGNTIYF,TGTGCCACCAGCAGAGGGGAGTCCGGAGGAAACACCATATATTTT
TRBJ2-1,few,-,16,TRBV14,CASSRFDPGTGNEQFF,TGTGCCAGCAGCCGGTTTGACCCAGGGACGGGGAATGAGCAGTTCTTC
TRBJ2-2,-,-,14,TRBV6-2/TRBV6-3,CASSYSRASGELFF,TGTGCCAGCAGTTACTCGAGGGCTTCCGGGGAGCTGTTTTTT
TRBJ2-3,-,-,12,TRBV10-1,CASSLSTDTQYF,TGCGCCAGCAGCCTGAGCACAGATACGCAGTATTTT
TRBJ2-7,-,-,11,TRBV11-2,CASRLNYEQYF,TGTGCCAGCAGACTTAACTACGAGCAGTACTTC
TRBJ1-1,-,TRBD1,14,TRBV18,CASSPRTGNTEAFF,TGTGCCAGCTCACCAAGGACAGGGAACACTGAAGCTTTCTTT
TRBJ2-1,-,TRBD2,14,TRBV29-1,CSVSGGITYNEQFF,TGCAGCGTTAGCGGGGGGATTACCTACAATGAGCAGTTCTTC
TRBJ1-2,-,-,17,TRBV4-2,CASSHRLAGGASYGYTF,TGTGCCAGCAGCCACCGACTGGCGGGCGGTGCGTCCTATGGCTACACCTTC
TRBJ2-5,-,-,15,TRBV5-6,CASSLRHLHDLTQYF,TGTGCCAGCAGCTTGCGGCACCTTCACGACTTAACCCAGTACTTC
TRBJ2-3,-,TRBD2,16,TRBV2,CASNPPRGGYTDTQYF,TGTGCCAGCAACCCCCCCCGGGGGGGATACACAGATACGCAGTATTTT
TRBJ2-5,-,-,14,TRBV5-4,CASSLRGPREAQYF,TGTGCCAGCAGCTTAAGGGGACCAAGAGAGGCCCAGTACTTC
TRBJ2-1,few,TRBD1,14,TRBV19,CASSSRQGVFEQFF,TGTGCCAGTAGTTCGAGACAGGGTGTATTTGAGCAGTTCTTC
TRBJ1-1,-,-,13,TRBV7-2,CASAGLLNTEAFF,TGTGCCAGCGCTGGACTGCTGAACACTGAAGCTTTCTTT
TRBJ1-2,-,-,17,TRBV6-2/TRBV6-3,CASSRQEPGSLNYGYTF,TGTGCCAGCAGCCGACAGGAACCCGGTAGTCTTAACTATGGCTACACCTTC
TRBJ1-5,-,-,14,TRBV7-2,CASSLAAVNQPQHF,TGTGCCAGCAGCTTAGCCGCCGTCAATCAGCCCCAGCATTTT
TRBJ1-5,-,-,15,TRBV11-2,CASSLEGDSNQPQHF,TGTGCCAGCAGCTTGGAGGGGGACAGCAATCAGCCCCAGCATTTT
TRBJ1-2,-,TRBD1,14,TRBV5-4,CASSATGFNYGYTF,TGTGCCAGCAGCGCGACAGGGTTCAACTATGGCTACACCTTC
TRBJ1-4,-,-,15,TRBV5-8,CASSLAGLSNEKLFF,TGTGCCAGCAGCTTGGCAGGGCTAAGTAATGAAAAACTGTTTTTT
TRBJ1-2,-,-,13,TRBV6-5,CASSYGSQYGYTF,TGTGCCAGCAGTTATGGGTCCCAATATGGCTACACCTTC
TRBJ1-6,-,-,13,TRBV7-9,CASSSDKFGPLHF,TGTGCCAGCAGCTCAGACAAGTTCGGACCCCTCCACTTT
TRBJ1-2,-,-,14,TRBV10-1,CASSEGQGSYGYTF,TGCGCCAGCAGCGAGGGTCAGGGGAGCTATGGCTACACCTTC
TRBJ2-5,-,TRBD2,13,TRBV27,CASSIAGRGAQYF,TGTGCCAGCAGCATTGCGGGACGGGGGGCCCAGTACTTC
TRBJ2-7,-,-,14,TRBV6-1,CASSEDHSRNEQYF,TGTGCCAGCAGTGAAGATCACAGCAGGAACGAGCAGTACTTC
TRBJ1-1,-,TRBD1,13,TRBV5-5,CASSQPGGFWAFF,TGTGCCAGCAGCCAGCCAGGGGGGTTCTGGGCTTTCTTT
TRBJ1-2,-,-,16,TRBV6-2/TRBV6-3,CASSYSRGHRPHGYTF,TGTGCCAGCAGTTACTCCCGGGGCCATCGACCCCATGGCTACACCTTC
TRBJ1-2,once,TRBD1,13,TRBV25-1,CASIRTGGYGYTF,TGTGCCAGCATTAGGACAGGGGGATATGGCTACACCTTC
TRBJ1-5,-,TRBD1,16,TRBV2,CASSPHRGRSNQPQHF,TGTGCCAGCAGTCCTCACAGGGGGCGTAGCAATCAGCCCCAGCATTTT
TRBJ1-2,-,-,13,TRBV9,CASSGDNGVTYTF,TGTGCCAGCAGCGGGGACAACGGGGTGACCTACACCTTC
TRBJ2-3,few,-,16,TRBV11-2,CASSRGALLSTDTQYF,TGTGCCAGCAGCCGTGGGGCACTCCTGAGCACAGATACGCAGTATTTT
TRBJ2-1,-,-,15,TRBV7-2,CASSQDKGSYNEQFF,TGTGCCAGCAGCCAGGATAAGGGTTCCTACAATGAGCAGTTCTTC
TRBJ1-3,once,TRBD1,15,TRBV9,CASSAGDRDGNTIYF,TGTGCCAGCAGCGCAGGGGACAGGGACGGAAACACCATATATTTT
TRBJ2-1,few,-,14,TRBV7-9,CASSLDTIVNEQFF,TGTGCCAGCAGCTTAGACACGATCGTGAATGAGCAGTTCTTC